This TCR beta chain comes out of a study of blood T cell repertoires in COVID-19. The CDR3 extends over 17 amino acids. Trimming took 3 bases from V and 9 from J, leaving 21 bases between them. In germline, CDR1 is MDHEN, CDR2 SYDVKM. Measured with immunoSEQ multiplex PCR; TCRdb has only the in-frame clones, and not every one. Here the sample spans a few hundred thousand clones, roughly 80% being singletons. The sequencing sample was made of peripheral blood. The TCR originated in a woman aged 18-29 years with acute or convalescent COVID-19. The chain combines TRBV28 with TRBJ1-6; TRBD1 is a possible D gene (5 bases). The CDR3 protein is CASSFRPSGRVSSPLHF. For the CDR3, the DNA is TGTGCCAGCAGTTTTCGGCCCTCGGGCAGGGTTAGTTCACCCCTCCACTTT.